The TCR beta chain under discussion was sequenced for a study of control samples from healthy donors and cancer patients. The CDR3 is 15 amino acids. Germline lookup yields CDR1 MDHEN and CDR2 SYDVKM. Trimming left V 5 bases short and J 1 base short, with 14 bases between. Repertoires were generated with immunoSEQ multiplex PCR, while TCRdb's copy carries only in-frame clones and drops some. The sample lists approximately 49,000 clones; 80% to 90% were seen once. The source material was PBMCs. This receptor was taken from a woman between 50 and 59 years old with lung cancer. V gene TRBV28 combines with J gene TRBJ1-1, with D tentatively TRBD1 (6 bases). In DNA, the CDR3 is TGTGCCAGCAGTCCCACCGGGACAACGAACACTGAAGCTTTCTTT. Translation: CASSPTGTTNTEAFF.